Listed here are 8 T cell receptor beta chains from one sample, sequenced in a study of blood T cell repertoires in COVID-19. Clones were sequenced by immunoSEQ multiplex PCR, and TCRdb holds only the in-frame ones, with some missing. The sample gives under 200,000 clones, around nine tenths of which show up once; roughly a fifth is in the top ten. Sequencing was performed on peripheral blood. These receptor sequences come from a man in his 60s with active or convalescent COVID-19.

The chain joins TRBV5-8 to TRBJ2-3; 13 bases fit TRBD2. Unmatched junction bases numbered 5, after V lost 3 bases and J lost 1 base. This CDR3 comprises 17 residues. Germline CDR1 SGHTS, CDR2 YDEGEE. The CDR3 loop is CASSSGTSGGGTDTQYF. DNA of the CDR3: TGTGCCAGCAGCTCCGGAACTAGCGGGGGGGGCACAGATACGCAGTATTTT. The full variable domain, rest sourced from reference TRBV5-8 and TRBJ2-3, is EAGVTQSPTHLIKTRGQQATLRCSPISGHTSVYWYQQALGLGLQFLLWYDEGEERNRGNFPPRFSGRQFPNYSSELNVNALELEDSALYLCASSSGTSGGGTDTQYFGPGTRLTVL.

The gene calls are TRBV19 and TRBJ2-6; D is possibly TRBD2 (5 bases). Germline values: CDR1 LNHDA, CDR2 SQIVND (reference sequence). V lost 4 bases, J lost 2 bases, and 6 bases lay in between. The CDR3 spans 14 residues. The CDR3 protein is CASSKGAGANVLTF. In DNA form, the CDR3 reads TGTGCCAGTAGTAAGGGAGCTGGGGCCAACGTCCTGACTTTC.

This clone was detected a few times. CDR3 sequence reads: CASSGTRVRSGNTIYF. The CDR3 bases are TGTGCCAGCAGTGGGACGAGGGTTCGCTCTGGAAACACCATATATTTT. V is TRBV6-1 and J is TRBJ1-3; D is undetermined. The CDR3 loop spans 16 amino acids. Germline V gives CDR1 MNHNS, CDR2 SASEGT. V was cut by 4 bases and J by 0 bases, with 13 bases left in between.

The chain recombines TRBV24-1 with TRBJ2-5; no clear D gene. V gave up 5 bases and J gave up 3 bases, with 12 bases separating them. The CDR3 runs 14 residues. CDR1 is KGHDR, CDR2 SFDVKD, per germline. CDR3 in DNA: TGTGCCACCAGTGGCGATACGGTAAAAGAGACCCAGTACTTC. This encodes CATSGDTVKETQYF.

The chain employs TRBV2 and TRBJ2-1; TRBD2 aligns across 13 bases. Germline V CDR1 and CDR2: SNHLY, FYNNEI. V trimming: 7 bases; J trimming: 2 bases; junction bases outside the gene matches: 8. This CDR3 has 17 amino acids. The CDR3 sequence is CASTLTSGGLTYNEQFF. CDR3 sequence (DNA): TGTGCCAGCACCTTGACTAGCGGGGGGTTAACCTACAATGAGCAGTTCTTC.

This rearrangement joins TRBV9 to TRBJ2-5, with 10 bases matching TRBD1. There are 14 residues in the CDR3. Trimming at V came to 4 bases and at J to 5 bases, leaving 5 bases not matched to a gene. Germline V gene data show CDR1 as SGDLS and CDR2 as YYNGEE. CDR3 bases: TGTGCCAGCAGCCGAGACAGGGGGCTGGAGACCCAGTACTTC. Amino acids: CASSRDRGLETQYF.

The gene calls are TRBV5-6 and TRBJ2-1; 9 positions match TRBD2. The V and J ends lost 1 base and 6 bases, in that order; junction bases with no gene match: 8. Germline CDR1 is SGHDT and CDR2 is YYEEEE. The CDR3 covers 16 residues. The chain's CDR3 is CASSLYGGGAVNEQFF. CDR3 DNA sequence: TGTGCCAGCAGCTTGTACGGCGGGGGGGCCGTCAATGAGCAGTTCTTC.

V gene TRBV6-5 combines with J gene TRBJ1-1; a possible D gene is TRBD1 (6 bases). Trimming stripped 0 bases from V and 9 bases from J, with 14 bases between. CDR1 is MNHEY, CDR2 SVGAGI, per germline. The CDR3 runs to 14 residues. The chain's CDR3 is CASSYSSAGGQAFF. The DNA of the CDR3 is TGTGCCAGCAGTTACTCGAGTGCGGGGGGGCAAGCTTTCTTT.